The clone carrying this T cell receptor (beta chain) was observed many times. The entry originates in a study of regulatory T cells in long-lasting Graves disease. Looked up from germline, CDR1 is MDHEN and CDR2 is SYDVKM. This CDR3 has 14 amino acids. Losses at the gene ends were 8 bases for V and 2 bases for J; bases not matched to a gene: 6. Specified time point: newly diagnosed GD, antithyroid drugs for less than 3 months. Extracted PBMC RNA gave rise to the TCR library. Sequencing libraries for TCR beta were prepared with iRepertoire HTBI primers and Arm-PCR of CDR3 regions. MiXCR, applied by TCRdb to the multiplex PCR reads, yields one record per CDR3 protein. Altogether around 400,000 distinct CDR3 sequences are present, roughly 12% being singletons, with the ten largest covering approximately 17%. The data also belong to a second study, concerning T cells in Graves' hyperthyroidism and ophthalmopathy. In that study: Through a model of 13 V-J features, ophthalmopathy was separated from stable hyperthyroidism.

Sequenced here: peripheral blood mononuclear cells (PBMCs), sampled at new diagnosis, from a patient treated with antithyroid drugs. The receptor was isolated from a woman between 18 and 29 years old with Graves disease. The chain recombines TRBV28 with TRBJ2-7, with 10 bases matching TRBD1. This CDR3 is CASAPGQGPYEQYF. The DNA for the CDR3 is TGTGCCAGCGCCCCGGGACAGGGGCCCTACGAGCAGTACTTC.